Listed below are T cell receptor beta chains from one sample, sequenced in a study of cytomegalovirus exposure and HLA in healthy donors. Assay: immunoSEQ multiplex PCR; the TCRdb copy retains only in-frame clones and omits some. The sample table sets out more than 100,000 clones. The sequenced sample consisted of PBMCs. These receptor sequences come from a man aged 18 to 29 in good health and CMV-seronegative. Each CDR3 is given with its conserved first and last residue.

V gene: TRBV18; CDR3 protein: CASSPGSSSYEQYF
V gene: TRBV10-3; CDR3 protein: CAISEIRGQGEQYF
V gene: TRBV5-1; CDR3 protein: CASSFDIALDEQYF
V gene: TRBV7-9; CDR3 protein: CASSLGLNNEQYF
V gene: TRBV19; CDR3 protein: CASRRQGNFNYGYTF
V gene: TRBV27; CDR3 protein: CASSLIRGRSYNEQFF
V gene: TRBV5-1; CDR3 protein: CASSLATGQGYEQYF
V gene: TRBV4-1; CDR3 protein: CASSQGSVAGVADTQYF
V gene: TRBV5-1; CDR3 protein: CASSLDTQNTGELFF
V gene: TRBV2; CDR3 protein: CAGRGHHKNIQYF
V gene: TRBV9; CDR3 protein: CASSGSGTGSYEQYF
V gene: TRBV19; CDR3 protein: CATPPGTGRGKEEKLFF
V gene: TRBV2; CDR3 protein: CASSDLDLAKNIQYF
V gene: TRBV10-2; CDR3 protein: CASSATGSITEAFF
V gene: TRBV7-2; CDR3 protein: CASSLKSSSYNEQFF
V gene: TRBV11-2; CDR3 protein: CASSLESNTIYF
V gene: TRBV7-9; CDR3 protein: CASTPSGRDHNEQFF
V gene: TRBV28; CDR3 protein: CASSLQGIVGQYF
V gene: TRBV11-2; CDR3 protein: CASSLLLATGTGGTDTQYF
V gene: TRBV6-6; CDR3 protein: CASSPETQLTEAFF
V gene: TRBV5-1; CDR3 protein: CASSPWGGTDYGYTF
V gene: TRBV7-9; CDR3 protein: CASSPPGVLAVLKYF
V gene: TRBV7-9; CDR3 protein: CASSLGQGASDTQYF
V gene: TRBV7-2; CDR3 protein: CASTSGQTLSGANVLTF
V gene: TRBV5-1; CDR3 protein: CASSLGLAGGKLDTQYF
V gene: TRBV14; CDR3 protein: CASSQVWTSGRAFNEQFF
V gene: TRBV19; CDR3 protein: CASSRQGQGGAGPQHF
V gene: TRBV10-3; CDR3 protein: CAISESTGYKAQHF
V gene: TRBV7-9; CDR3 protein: CASSLKERRNQETQYF
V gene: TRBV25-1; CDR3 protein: CASSAPARTTSEQYF
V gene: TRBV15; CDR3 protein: CATSRDPKETQYF
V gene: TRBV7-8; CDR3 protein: CASSPRGGTSGDSSTDTQYF
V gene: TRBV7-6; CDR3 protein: CASSLRGSYNEQFF
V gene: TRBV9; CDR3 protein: CASSSLGKGGSTEAFF